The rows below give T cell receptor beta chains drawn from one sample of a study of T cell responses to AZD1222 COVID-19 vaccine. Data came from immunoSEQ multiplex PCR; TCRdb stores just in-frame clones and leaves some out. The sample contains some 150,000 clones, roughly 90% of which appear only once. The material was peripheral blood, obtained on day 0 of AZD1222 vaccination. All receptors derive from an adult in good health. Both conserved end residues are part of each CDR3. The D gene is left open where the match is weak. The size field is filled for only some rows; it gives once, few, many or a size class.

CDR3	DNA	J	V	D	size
CASSQLKGSLDYGYTF	TGTGCCAGCAGCCAACTCAAAGGGTCTCTTGACTATGGCTACACCTTC	TRBJ1-2	TRBV4-2	NA	NA
CASSISGGQSTEAFF	TGTGCCAGTAGTATAAGCGGGGGTCAGTCGACTGAAGCTTTCTTT	TRBJ1-1	TRBV19	NA	NA
CASSGGGGTDTQYF	TGTGCCAGCAGTGGCGGTGGGGGCACAGATACGCAGTATTTT	TRBJ2-3	TRBV2	NA	NA
CASSLPGTGYYNEQFF	TGTGCCAGCAGCTTGCCCGGGACAGGGTACTACAATGAGCAGTTCTTC	TRBJ2-1	TRBV5-6	TRBD1	NA
CASSLMTDSNQPQHF	TGTGCCAGCAGCTTAATGACGGATAGCAATCAGCCCCAGCATTTT	TRBJ1-5	TRBV13	NA	NA
CASLLTGAPDTQYF	TGTGCCAGCCTTTTGACGGGAGCCCCAGATACGCAGTATTTT	TRBJ2-3	TRBV2	NA	NA
CASSQESGGPGDTQYF	TGCGCCAGCAGCCAAGAAAGCGGGGGGCCGGGAGATACGCAGTATTTT	TRBJ2-3	TRBV4-3	TRBD2	NA
CASSFPGGSYNEQFF	TGTGCCAGCAGCTTCCCCGGAGGCTCCTACAATGAGCAGTTCTTC	TRBJ2-1	TRBV5-4	NA	NA
CASSSLLASTDTQYF	TGCGCCAGCAGCTCGTTACTAGCGAGCACAGATACGCAGTATTTT	TRBJ2-3	TRBV5-1	TRBD2	NA
CASSQATTGGLYGYTF	TGTGCCAGCAGTCAGGCGACGACAGGGGGACTCTATGGCTACACCTTC	TRBJ1-2	TRBV6-2/TRBV6-3	TRBD1	NA
CAWSSGTGDDEQYF	TGTGCCTGGAGTTCTGGGACAGGGGACGACGAGCAGTACTTC	TRBJ2-7	TRBV30	TRBD1	NA
CASSFLPQPQHF	TGTGCCAGCAGTTTTCTGCCTCAGCCCCAGCATTTT	TRBJ1-5	TRBV12-3/TRBV12-4	NA	NA
CATSRAGGTEAFF	TGTGCCACCAGCAGAGCGGGGGGCACTGAAGCTTTCTTT	TRBJ1-1	TRBV15	NA	NA
CASSPRGPSSYEQYF	TGTGCCAGCAGCCCGCGTGGACCAAGCTCCTACGAGCAGTACTTC	TRBJ2-7	TRBV6-6	NA	NA
CASSQDPKGNTEAFF	TGTGCCAGCAGCCAAGATCCGAAGGGGAACACTGAAGCTTTCTTT	TRBJ1-1	TRBV4-2	NA	NA
CASSSSGSTGELFF	TGTGCCAGCAGCTCAAGTGGCAGCACCGGGGAGCTGTTTTTT	TRBJ2-2	TRBV7-2	NA	NA
CASSPRSGKETQYF	TGTGCCAGCTCACCACGGTCGGGGAAAGAGACCCAGTACTTC	TRBJ2-5	TRBV18	NA	once
CASSETGRLGNTIYF	TGTGCCAGCAGTGAAACGGGCAGGTTAGGAAACACCATATATTTT	TRBJ1-3	TRBV6-1	NA	NA
CASSQEAGVTGELFF	TGCGCCAGCAGCCAAGAGGCAGGGGTCACCGGGGAGCTGTTTTTT	TRBJ2-2	TRBV4-3	NA	NA
CASSSWLAIYQDEQFF	TGTGCCAGCAGCTCCTGGCTAGCGATCTATCAGGATGAGCAGTTCTTC	TRBJ2-1	TRBV5-4	NA	NA
CASSDLDSPYGAGYTF	TGTGCCAGCAGTGACTTGGACAGTCCCTACGGGGCGGGCTACACCTTC	TRBJ1-2	TRBV6-4	NA	once
CASGLGSSSTYEQYF	TGTGCTAGTGGTTTGGGTAGCAGTTCCACCTACGAGCAGTACTTC	TRBJ2-7	TRBV12-5	NA	NA